This record covers a single T cell receptor beta chain. The table lists this clone with a few counts. What antigen it recognizes has not been identified. No much larger clone exists at a distance of one base, and base qualities are not known. The source of the sample is a study of cytomegalovirus exposure and HLA in healthy donors (dated by TCRdb to 2016 to 2017). For context, the study as a whole: According to an earlier analysis of several hundred of the donors, about 179 million T cells yielded roughly 110 million unique TCR beta sequences and more than 250 Gb of sequence data. An earlier analysis of fewer than 700 of the donors applied high-throughput TCR beta sequencing to assess whether each TCR beta V gene segment acted as functional or pseudogenic. The aim of the study was to test whether cataloging public T cell receptors could identify signatures of past pathogen exposure. Roughly 300 gigabases of sequencing data and around 80 million unique TCR sequences made up an early release that covered around 640 HLA-typed donors. In the later analysis, no new phenotypic data were used to find candidate immune exposures; instead, reliance was placed on TCR beta sequences and their occurrence across donors. Along with the approximately 670-subject first cohort, a separate validation cohort of around 120 different subjects was used. Class I and class II HLA loci were covered by the typing at four-digit resolution. Genome-wide SNP genotypes for about 60% of the roughly 670 donors were used in a later genetic analysis, which treated that subset as a discovery cohort. A later analysis re-examined previously published TCR beta repertoires from 500 to 700 donors and added high-resolution HLA genotyping to investigate patterns of TCR occurrence. About five DR-DQ haplotypes were handled as single units for association and clustering because linkage in the cohort was strong. All discovery cohort repertoires had been generated on a single sequencing platform. Typing coverage varied by locus: roughly 620-640 donors for A, B, C, DRB1 and DQB1; roughly 500 for DQA1; approximately 570 for DPA1; 400 to 480 for DPB1. To predict cytomegalovirus infection status, the study brought together high-throughput TCR immunosequencing, statistical association of individual TCRs with disease status, and machine learning. Using immunosequencing, the study profiled T cell repertoires from 500 to 800 subjects and related those repertoires to cytomegalovirus serostatus. The genetic ancestry cluster associated with self-reported Caucasian donors included over 65% of the 398 genotyped donors. Across 300 to 400 genotyped donors of the cohort, an average of about 250,000 unique TCR beta nucleotide sequences per donor were sequenced, and 15% to 20% of those sequences were non-productive. Donor age, sex, ethnicity and CMV serostatus were collected together with the repertoire data.

The cohort was made up of 650 to 700 healthy bone marrow donors. At the time of sampling, every cohort member was nominally healthy, though immune exposures that went unrecorded were likely present. CMV serostatus was positive for about 290 and negative for about 50% of the roughly 700 cohort members, and was not recorded for this donor. A peripheral blood sample was provided by each donor, and peripheral blood mononuclear cells were used for TCR beta sequencing. Genomic DNA extraction from the blood cell samples was performed with the Qiagen DNeasy Blood Extraction Kit. General findings and caveats noted by the study authors: For the cohort, immune exposure information was limited to CMV serostatus. In a later genetic analysis, a missense DCLRE1C variant was associated with V-gene and J-gene trimming of TCR beta chains, and the association was replicated in an independent cohort. Because some donors lacked HLA typing at each locus, the association tests relied only on the typed subset. Some IMGT-functional V segments, including TRBV6-2 and TRBV6-3, could not be told apart with the 87-base-pair reads, so those segments were excluded. Linkage disequilibrium might explain the correlated functional status among segregating V segments, but an unknown experimental factor could not be ruled out. An earlier analysis of 587 of the donors showed that most TCR beta V segments appeared in productive rearrangements either about 87% or about 30% of the time, which broadly matched IMGT annotations. The presence/absence analyses assumed that sequencing depth was roughly uniform across donors, and that assumption may not be true. A group of highly shared sequence variants was considered likely to be a technical artifact of the sequencing pipeline. The classifier was reported to diagnose cytomegalovirus status with high specificity and sensitivity in both the original and validation cohorts. In vitro tests confirmed that a few of the cytomegalovirus-associated TCR beta chains recognize cytomegalovirus antigens. A later analysis found that HLA-associated TCR beta chains were more clonally expanded and had lower generation probabilities than equally common non-associated chains. According to the authors, the approach could potentially be generalized to other disease states and immunological phenotypes. At a false discovery rate of 0.05, a later analysis linked about 16,000 TCR beta sequences to specific HLA alleles. A later analysis reported that several top co-occurrence clusters appeared linked to parvovirus B19, influenza, CMV and Epstein-Barr virus. A further reported finding was that TCR beta sequences accurately predicted the HLA-A and HLA-B alleles for most subjects in the first cohort. In a later analysis, TCR association rates were found to vary across HLA loci, with the most associated TCRs seen for DRB1 alleles and the fewest for HLA-C alleles. In this cohort, only TCR beta chains were sequenced, and detectable features were limited by the absence of alpha or paired-chain data. When HLA alleles, especially DR and DQ, strongly co-occurred, attributing TCR associations to individual alleles was difficult. Because counts were too low, about 18 rarely observed V segments, including chromosome 9 orphons, were excluded from the earlier analysis of 500 to 700 of the donors. The study gave a list of under 200 TCR beta chains associated with cytomegalovirus. According to a later genetic analysis, donors in an Asian-associated ancestry cluster had fewer N-insertions in productive TCRs than the roughly 670-donor mean. Across donors, most TCR sequences were observed very rarely, whereas some public TCRs were present in many individuals. Most CMV-associated TCR beta chains appeared to be HLA-restricted in a later analysis, and the HLA associations seemed to be driven largely by CMV exposure.

Clipping removes 3 bases from V and 0 bases from J, with 5 as the unmatched junction base count. The CDR3 covers 15 residues, taking in both the cysteine and the phenylalanine. Only the CDR3 DNA is retained, 45 bases long and in frame from the first base. For CDR1 and CDR2, the germline V gene lists SGHRS and YFSETQ. The library relied on the immunoSEQ multiplex PCR assay. For the multiplex PCR, a mixture combining 60 forward primers for TCR Vbeta segments and 13 reverse primers for TCR Jbeta segments was used. The CDR3 region of rearranged TCR beta genes was amplified from genomic DNA with a multiplex PCR assay. The amplified TCR beta libraries were sequenced on the Illumina HiSeq System as 87-base-pair reads. In the paper's pipeline: In a later analysis, 80 million or so unique TCR beta chains were counted across the 650 to 750 repertoires, and approximately 11 million of these chains were shared by at least two donors. To remove PCR and sequencing errors, raw reads were error-corrected and collapsed into unique sequences using a nearest-neighbor algorithm that merged closely related sequences. Alignment of CDR3 sequences to IMGT reference sequences was used to assign V, D and J gene segments. For a sequence to be retained, at least a six-nucleotide match to both a V gene segment and a J gene segment was required. Rearrangements were classified as productive when the CDR3 lacked stop codons and remained in frame with V and J, and all other rearrangements were classified as non-productive. CDR3 was defined according to IMGT convention as the region running from the second conserved V-encoded cysteine to the conserved J-encoded phenylalanine. The earlier analysis of 587 of the donors excluded any sequence lacking an unambiguous match to a single V gene segment. An earlier analysis of almost 600 of the donors classified V segments as functional when productive rearrangements were above 56.7% and as segregating when the standard deviation between donors was above 5%. A statistical classification framework was developed to diagnose cytomegalovirus status using the catalog of TCR beta chain sequences. In a later analysis, TCR nucleotide sequences were compared against IMGT/GENE-DB human TR gene sequences so that V and J genes could be assigned. A later analysis assigned CDR3 sequences and most-parsimonious VDJ recombination scenarios with the TCRdist pipeline. In a later analysis, each TCR beta chain was defined by its CDR3 amino acid sequence together with its V-gene family, and reads lacking a unique V-gene family were excluded. A later analysis removed 592 highly shared, low-generation-probability nucleotide sequences to deal with suspected cross-contamination and a sequencing artifact. For each public chain, a later analysis derived a clonal expansion index from normalized ranks of inferred template counts within each repertoire. In a later analysis, generation probabilities were computed with a VDJ recombination model fitted to out-of-frame rearrangements, and the resulting probabilities were checked against IGoR. In a later analysis, hypergeometric tests were used to score TCR-TCR, TCR-HLA and TCR-CMV co-occurrence, with a repertoire-size bias correction applied to TCR pairs. False discovery rates were estimated in a later analysis by permuting HLA or CMV assignments 20 times. A later analysis grouped co-occurring TCRs with DBSCAN, adding TCRdist sequence similarity when clustering within HLA-allele-positive subsets. Repertoires with fewer than 30,000 or more than 120,000 public chains, plus five repertoires with anomalous nucleotide sharing, were excluded from co-occurrence clustering. TCRdb obtained this table from immuneACCESS and retained in-frame rearrangements with V and J assigned. These tables miss some clones; where compared with another copy, unresolved V genes account for less than half of the shortfall, and the remainder is unexplained. For V, J and clone size, that table is used; D and trimming come from the DNA. This sample holds about 120,000 clones; 74% were observed only once. The ten largest clones capture about 2% of the sample.

Sequenced input: PBMCs. Here the chain combines TRBV5-1 and TRBJ1-1; 7 bases in the middle match TRBD1. The TCR originated in a human donor in good health. The DNA reads TGCGCCAGCAGCTGGACGACAGGGATGAACACTGAAGCTTTCTTT. This encodes CASSWTTGMNTEAFF. Joined to the reference TRBV5-1 and TRBJ1-1 proteins, this CDR3 gives the full variable domain: KAGVTQTPRYLIKTRGQQVTLSCSPISGHRSVSWYQQTPGQGLQFLFEYFSETQRNKGNFPGRFSGRQFSNSRSEMNVSTLELGDSALYLCASSWTTGMNTEAFFGQGTRLTVV.